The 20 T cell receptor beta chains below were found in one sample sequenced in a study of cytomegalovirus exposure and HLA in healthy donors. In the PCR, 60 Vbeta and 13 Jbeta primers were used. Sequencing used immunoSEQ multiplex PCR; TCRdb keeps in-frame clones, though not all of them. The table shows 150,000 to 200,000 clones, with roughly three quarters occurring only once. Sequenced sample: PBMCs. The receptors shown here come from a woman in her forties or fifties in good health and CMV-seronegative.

CDR3 protein: CASSPGQGKEKLFF. The CDR3 DNA reads as TGTGCCAGCTCACCAGGACAGGGGAAAGAAAAACTGTTTTTT. This rearrangement joins TRBV18 to TRBJ1-4; TRBD1 aligns across 9 bases. V dropped 2 bases and J dropped 8; count of bases not matched to a gene: 3. This CDR3 is built from 14 residues. Germline CDR1 is KGHSH and CDR2 is LQKENI. Full variable domain (remainder filled in from reference TRBV18 and TRBJ1-4): NAGVMQNPRHLVRRRGQEARLRCSPMKGHSHVYWYRQLPEEGLKFMVYLQKENIIDESGMPKERFSAEFPKEGPSILRIQQVVRGDSAAYFCASSPGQGKEKLFFGSGTQLSVL.

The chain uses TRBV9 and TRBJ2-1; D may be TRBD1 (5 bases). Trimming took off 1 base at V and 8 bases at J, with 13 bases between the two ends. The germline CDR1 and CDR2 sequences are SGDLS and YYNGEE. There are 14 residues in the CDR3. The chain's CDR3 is CASSVRQGVDEQFF. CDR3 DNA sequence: TGTGCCAGCAGCGTAAGGCAGGGTGTGGATGAGCAGTTCTTC.

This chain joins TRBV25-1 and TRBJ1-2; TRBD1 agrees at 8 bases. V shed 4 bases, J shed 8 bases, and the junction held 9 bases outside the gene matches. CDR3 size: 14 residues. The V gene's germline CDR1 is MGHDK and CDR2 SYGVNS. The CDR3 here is CASSGLTGADGYTF. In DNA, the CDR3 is TGTGCCAGCAGTGGATTGACAGGGGCGGACGGCTACACCTTC.

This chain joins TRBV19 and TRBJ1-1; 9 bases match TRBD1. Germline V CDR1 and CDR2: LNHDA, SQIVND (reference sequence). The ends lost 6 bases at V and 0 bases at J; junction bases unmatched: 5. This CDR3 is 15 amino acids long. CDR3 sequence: CASRTGGRMNTEAFF. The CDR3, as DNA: TGTGCCAGTAGGACAGGGGGACGCATGAACACTGAAGCTTTCTTT. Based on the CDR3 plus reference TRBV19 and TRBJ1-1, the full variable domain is DGGITQSPKYLFRKEGQNVTLSCEQNLNHDAMYWYRQDPGQGLRLIYYSQIVNDFQKGDIAEGYSVSREKKESFPLTVTSAQKNPTAFYLCASRTGGRMNTEAFFGQGTRLTVV.

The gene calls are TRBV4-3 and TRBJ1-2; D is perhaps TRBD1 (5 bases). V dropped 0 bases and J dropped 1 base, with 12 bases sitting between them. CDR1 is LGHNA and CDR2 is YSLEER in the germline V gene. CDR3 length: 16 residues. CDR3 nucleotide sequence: TGCGCCAGCAGCCAAGAATGGGGACTTTTTAACTATGGCTACACCTTC. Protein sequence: CASSQEWGLFNYGYTF.

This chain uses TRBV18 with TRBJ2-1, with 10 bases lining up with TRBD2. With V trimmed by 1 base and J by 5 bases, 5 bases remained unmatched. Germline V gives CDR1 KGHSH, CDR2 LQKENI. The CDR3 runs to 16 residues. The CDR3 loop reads CASSPLAGGLNNEQFF. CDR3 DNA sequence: TGTGCCAGCTCACCACTAGCGGGAGGTTTGAACAATGAGCAGTTCTTC.

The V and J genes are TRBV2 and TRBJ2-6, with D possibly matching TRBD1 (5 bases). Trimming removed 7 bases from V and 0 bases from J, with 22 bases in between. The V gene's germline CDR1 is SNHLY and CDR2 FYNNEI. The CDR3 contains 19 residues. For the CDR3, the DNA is TGTGCCAGCACCCTAGGGTGGACAAGTTACGGCTCTGGGGCCAACGTCCTGACTTTC. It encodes CASTLGWTSYGSGANVLTF.

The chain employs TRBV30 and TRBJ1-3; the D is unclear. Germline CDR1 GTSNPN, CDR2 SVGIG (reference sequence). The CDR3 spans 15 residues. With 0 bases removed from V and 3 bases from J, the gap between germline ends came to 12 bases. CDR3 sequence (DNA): TGTGCCTGGAGTGTTTCGGCAGGCTTTGGAAACACCATATATTTT. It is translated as CAWSVSAGFGNTIYF.

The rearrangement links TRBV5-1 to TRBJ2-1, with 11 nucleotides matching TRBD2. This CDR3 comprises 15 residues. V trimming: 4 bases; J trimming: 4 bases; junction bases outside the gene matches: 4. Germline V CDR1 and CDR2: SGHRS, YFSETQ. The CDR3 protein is CASSVTSGTYNEQFF. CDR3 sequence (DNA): TGCGCCAGCAGCGTGACTAGCGGGACGTACAATGAGCAGTTCTTC.

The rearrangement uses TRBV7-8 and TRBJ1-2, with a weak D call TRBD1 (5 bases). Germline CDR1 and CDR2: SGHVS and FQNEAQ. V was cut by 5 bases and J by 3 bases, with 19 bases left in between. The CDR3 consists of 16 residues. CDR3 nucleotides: TGTGCCAGCAGCCTCGGCCTGGGGGGGGTCGACTATGGCTACACCTTC. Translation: CASSLGLGGVDYGYTF.

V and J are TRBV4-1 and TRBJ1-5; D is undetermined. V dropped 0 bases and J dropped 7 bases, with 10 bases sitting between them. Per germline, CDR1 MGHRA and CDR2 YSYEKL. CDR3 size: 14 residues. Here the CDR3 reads CASSQEELGQPQHF. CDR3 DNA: TGCGCCAGCAGCCAAGAAGAGTTGGGCCAGCCCCAGCATTTT.

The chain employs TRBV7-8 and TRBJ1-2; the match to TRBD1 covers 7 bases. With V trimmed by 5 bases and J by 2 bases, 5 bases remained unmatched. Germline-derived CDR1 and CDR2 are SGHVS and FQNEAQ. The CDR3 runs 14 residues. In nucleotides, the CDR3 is TGTGCCAGCAGCGGCCGGGACAGCAACTATGGCTACACCTTC. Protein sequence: CASSGRDSNYGYTF.

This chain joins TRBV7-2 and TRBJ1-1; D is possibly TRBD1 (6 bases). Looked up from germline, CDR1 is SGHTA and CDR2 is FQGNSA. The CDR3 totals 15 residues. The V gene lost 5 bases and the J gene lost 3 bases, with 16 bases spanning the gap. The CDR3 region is CASSTGSLRDTEAFF. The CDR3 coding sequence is TGTGCCAGCAGCACAGGGAGTCTGAGGGACACTGAAGCTTTCTTT.

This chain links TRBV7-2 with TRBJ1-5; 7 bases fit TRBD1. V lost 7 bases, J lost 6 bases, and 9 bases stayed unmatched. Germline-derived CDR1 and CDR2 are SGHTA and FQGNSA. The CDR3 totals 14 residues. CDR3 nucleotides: TGTGCCAGCACCATGGGTACAGGGGTTCAGCCCCAGCATTTT. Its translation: CASTMGTGVQPQHF.

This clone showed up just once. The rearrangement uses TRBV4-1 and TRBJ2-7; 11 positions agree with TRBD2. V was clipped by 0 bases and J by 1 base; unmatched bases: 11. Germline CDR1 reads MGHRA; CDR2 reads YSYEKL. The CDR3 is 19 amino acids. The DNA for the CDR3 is TGCGCCAGCAGCCAAGATTGTAGCCTAGCGGGAGGTTGTTCCTACGAGCAGTACTTC. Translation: CASSQDCSLAGGCSYEQYF.

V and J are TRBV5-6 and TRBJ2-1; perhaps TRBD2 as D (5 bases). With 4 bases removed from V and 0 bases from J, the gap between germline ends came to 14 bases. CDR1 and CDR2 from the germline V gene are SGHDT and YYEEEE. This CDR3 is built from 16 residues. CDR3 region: CASSRVDSSSYNEQFF. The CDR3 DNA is TGTGCCAGCAGCCGGGTGGACTCGAGCTCCTACAATGAGCAGTTCTTC.

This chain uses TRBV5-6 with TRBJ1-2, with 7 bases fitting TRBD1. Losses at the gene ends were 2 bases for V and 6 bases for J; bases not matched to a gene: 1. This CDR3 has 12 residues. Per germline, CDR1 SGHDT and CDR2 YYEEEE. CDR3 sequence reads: CASSFDRDGYTF. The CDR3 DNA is TGTGCCAGCAGCTTCGACAGGGATGGCTACACCTTC.

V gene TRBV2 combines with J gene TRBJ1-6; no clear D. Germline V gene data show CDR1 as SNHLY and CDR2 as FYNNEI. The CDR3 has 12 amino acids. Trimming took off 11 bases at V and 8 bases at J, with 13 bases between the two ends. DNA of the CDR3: TGTGCCTCGTCGGGGTTTGATTCACCCCTCCACTTT. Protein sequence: CASSGFDSPLHF.

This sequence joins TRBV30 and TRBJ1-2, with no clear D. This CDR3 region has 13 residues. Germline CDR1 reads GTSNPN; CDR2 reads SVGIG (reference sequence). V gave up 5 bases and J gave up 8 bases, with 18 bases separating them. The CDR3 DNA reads TGTGCCTGGGCTATAGGGCCTTCGGGGGGCTACACCTTC. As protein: CAWAIGPSGGYTF. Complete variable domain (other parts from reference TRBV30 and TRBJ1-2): SQTIHQWPATLVQPVGSPLSLECTVEGTSNPNLYWYRQAAGRGLQLLFYSVGIGQISSEVPQNLSASRPQDRQFILSSKKLLLSDSGFYLCAWAIGPSGGYTFGSGTRLTVV.

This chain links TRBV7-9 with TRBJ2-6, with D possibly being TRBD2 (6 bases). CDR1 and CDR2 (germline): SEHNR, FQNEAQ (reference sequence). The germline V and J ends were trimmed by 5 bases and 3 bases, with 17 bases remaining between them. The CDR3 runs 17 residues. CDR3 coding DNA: TGTGCCAGCAGCCCCCTGGGGAGGTCCGGTGGGGCCAACGTCCTGACTTTC. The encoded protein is CASSPLGRSGGANVLTF. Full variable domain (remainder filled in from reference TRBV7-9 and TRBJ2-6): DTGVSQNPRHKITKRGQNVTFRCDPISEHNRLYWYRQTLGQGPEFLTYFQNEAQLEKSRLLSDRFSAERPKGSFSTLEIQRTEQGDSAMYLCASSPLGRSGGANVLTFGAGSRLTVL.